This T cell receptor beta chain was identified during a study of CD8+ T cells in alopecia areata. CDR1 is GTSNPN, CDR2 SVGIG, per germline (reference sequence). The CDR3 has 12 amino acids. The trim removed 7 bases at V and 4 bases at J, leaving 5 bases unmatched. RNA, once extracted, was reverse transcribed into cDNA for use as the sequencing template. Some clones are missing from TCRdb's copy, which holds only in-frame ones; the method was immunoSEQ multiplex PCR. The data contain 200,000 to 250,000 clones, less than 75% of them singletons. Noted treatment: oral pan-JAK inhibitor, 5-10 mg twice daily.

The input for sequencing was CD4+ T cells sorted from blood, taken at week 4, from a patient treated with tofacitinib. The sequence was collected from a human donor with alopecia areata. The chain carries TRBV30 and TRBJ2-5, with TRBD1 identical over 8 bases. CDR3 sequence reads: CASSRGRETQYF. The CDR3 DNA reads TGTGCCTCCTCCAGGGGGCGAGAGACCCAGTACTTC.